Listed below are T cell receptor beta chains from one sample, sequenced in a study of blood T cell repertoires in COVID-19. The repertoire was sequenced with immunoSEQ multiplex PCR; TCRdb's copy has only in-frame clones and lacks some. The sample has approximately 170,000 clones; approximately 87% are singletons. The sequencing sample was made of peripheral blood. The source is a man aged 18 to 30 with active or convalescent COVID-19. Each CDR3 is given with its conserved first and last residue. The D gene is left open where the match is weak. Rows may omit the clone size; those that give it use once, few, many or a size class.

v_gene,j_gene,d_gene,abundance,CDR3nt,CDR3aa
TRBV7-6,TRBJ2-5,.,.,TGTGCCAGCAGCTTGGAGAGTAGCTTGGGAGAGACCCAGTACTTC,CASSLESSLGETQYF
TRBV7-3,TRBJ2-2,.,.,TGTGCCAGCAGCTTAGCGGCCGGGGAGCTGTTTTTT,CASSLAAGELFF
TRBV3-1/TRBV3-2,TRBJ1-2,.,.,TGTGCCTGTAAAGGCGGCCTATACGGCTACACCTTC,CACKGGLYGYTF
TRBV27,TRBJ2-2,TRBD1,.,TGTGCCAGCAGCTTATTAGACAGGGGAAAGAACACCGGGGAGCTGTTTTTT,CASSLLDRGKNTGELFF
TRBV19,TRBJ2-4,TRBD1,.,TGTGCCAGTAGTATCTTGGGACAGGGGAAAAACATTCAGTACTTC,CASSILGQGKNIQYF
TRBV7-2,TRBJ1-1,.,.,TGTGCCAGCATGGACGACAGGTTTTCATGGGCTTTCTTT,CASMDDRFSWAFF
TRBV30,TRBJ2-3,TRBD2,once,TGTGCCTGGAGAAGAGCGGGAGCCACAGATACGCAGTATTTT,CAWRRAGATDTQYF
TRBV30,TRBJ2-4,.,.,TGTGCCTGGAGGACTGTGTGGGTAGCCAAAAACATTCAGTACTTC,CAWRTVWVAKNIQYF
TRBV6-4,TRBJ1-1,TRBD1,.,TGTGCCAGCAGTGACTCCGGACAGGGGGAAGCTTTCTTT,CASSDSGQGEAFF
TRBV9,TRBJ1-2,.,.,TGTGCCAGCAGCGCCTTAGACAGTTTAGCTAACTATGGCTACACCTTC,CASSALDSLANYGYTF
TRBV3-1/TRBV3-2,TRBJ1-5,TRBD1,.,TGTGCCAGCAGCCAGGGACAGGGGGCTAGTCAGCCCCAGCATTTT,CASSQGQGASQPQHF
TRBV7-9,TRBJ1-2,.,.,TGTGCCAGCAGCTACTCCGGAGGCTATGGCTACACCTTC,CASSYSGGYGYTF
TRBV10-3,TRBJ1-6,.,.,TGTGCCACCCGGTATGGGGACAACGGAAATTCACCCCTCCACTTT,CATRYGDNGNSPLHF
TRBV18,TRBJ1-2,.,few,TGTGCCAGCTCAGCCAACAGGGATACACCCTATGGCTACACCTTC,CASSANRDTPYGYTF
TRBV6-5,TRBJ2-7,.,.,TGTGCCAGCAGTCCCCAATTGGGGCCCACCTACGAGCAGTACTTC,CASSPQLGPTYEQYF
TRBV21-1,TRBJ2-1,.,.,TGTGCCAGCAGCAAATGTAGTCCTACCGACAATGAGCAGTTCTTC,CASSKCSPTDNEQFF
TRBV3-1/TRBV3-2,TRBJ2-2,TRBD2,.,TGTGCCAGCAGCCGAGGGACTAGCGGGAGGCGCACCGGGGAGCTGTTTTTT,CASSRGTSGRRTGELFF
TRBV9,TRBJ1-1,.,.,TGTGCCAGCAGCGTAGGGGGGCAGCGCACTGAAGCTTTCTTT,CASSVGGQRTEAFF
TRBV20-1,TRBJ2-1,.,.,TGCAGTGCTCGTGGCCCGAAAATTCGGAATGAGCAGTTCTTC,CSARGPKIRNEQFF